One and the same sample provided the 15 T cell receptor beta chains below, sequenced in a study of CD8 T cells in Susac syndrome. The authors reverse transcribed about 0.5 to 1 ug RNA with random hexamers. One entry per CDR3 protein results from TCRdb running MiXCR on the immunoSEQ multiplex PCR reads. Among approximately 190,000 distinct CDR3 sequences listed, 85% to 95% were seen once. The material sequenced was CD8+ T cells from PBMCs. These receptors were collected from a human donor with Susac syndrome.

This clonotype was seen a single time. The genes are TRBV30 and TRBJ1-5; 8 bases agree with TRBD1. Looked up from germline, CDR1 is GTSNPN and CDR2 is SVGIG (reference sequence). Trimming took 2 bases from V and 6 from J; bases not matched to a gene: 6. The CDR3 length is 14 residues. CDR3: CAWSLTGDGQPQHF. The CDR3 region has the DNA TGTGCCTGGAGTTTGACAGGGGACGGTCAGCCCCAGCATTTT.

The J gene is TRBJ2-7, the V gene TRBV14; 8 bases line up with TRBD1. Trimming removed 3 bases from V and 7 bases from J; junction bases left unmatched: 11. The germline gives CDR1 SGHDN, CDR2 FVKESK. The CDR3 totals 15 residues. The CDR3 sequence: CASSHLTGDHLEQYF. In DNA, the CDR3 is TGTGCCAGCAGCCATTTGACAGGGGACCACTTAGAGCAGTACTTC.

V usage is TRBV3-1 and J usage is TRBJ2-2, with D uncertain. In germline, CDR1 is LGHDT, CDR2 YNNKEL (reference sequence). V was clipped by 0 bases and J by 8 bases, with 4 bases between them. The length of the CDR3 is 12 residues. The CDR3 DNA reads as TGTGCCAGCAGCCAAGATCGGGGGGAGCTGTTTTTT. Amino acid sequence: CASSQDRGELFF.

The chain uses TRBV5-4 and TRBJ2-3; TRBD2 matches 8 bases. Germline CDR1 is SGHNT and CDR2 is YYREEE (reference sequence). V dropped 2 bases and J dropped 2; count of bases not matched to a gene: 10. The CDR3 has 17 residues. The CDR3 sequence is CASSFDILAGNTDTQYF. CDR3 bases: TGTGCCAGCAGCTTCGACATTCTAGCGGGTAACACAGATACGCAGTATTTT. Combining the CDR3 with reference TRBV5-4 and TRBJ2-3 gives the whole variable domain ETGVTQSPTHLIKTRGQQVTLRCSSQSGHNTVSWYQQALGQGPQFIFQYYREEENGRGNFPPRFSGLQFPNYSSELNVNALELDDSALYLCASSFDILAGNTDTQYFGPGTRLTVL.

The chain employs TRBV20-1 and TRBJ2-1; TRBD2 matches 7 bases. Germline V gene data show CDR1 as DFQATT and CDR2 as SNEGSKA (reference sequence). This CDR3 is 15 amino acids long. The J segment lost 7 bases and the V segment lost 2 bases, leaving 11 bases of the junction unmatched. CDR3 nucleotide sequence: TGCAGTGCTAGAACTAGCGCTGGCGATGGGAATGAGCAGTTCTTC. It codes for CSARTSAGDGNEQFF.

The rearrangement uses TRBV30 and TRBJ2-7, with TRBD1 matching over 7 bases. J lost 2 bases, V lost 4 bases, and 5 bases had no gene match. The CDR3 is made up of 13 amino acids. Looked up from germline, CDR1 is GTSNPN and CDR2 is SVGIG (reference sequence). In nucleotides, the CDR3 is TGTGCCTGGAAACCAGGGGGAGCCTACGAGCAGTACTTC. As protein: CAWKPGGAYEQYF.

V usage is TRBV28 and J usage is TRBJ2-3, with D uncertain. The germline V gene has CDR1 MDHEN and CDR2 SYDVKM. V lost 6 bases and J 0 bases, leaving 10 bases between the germline ends. The CDR3 is 14 amino acids. In DNA, the CDR3 is TGTGCCAGCAGAGGAACAGTTAGCACAGATACGCAGTATTTT. Its translation is CASRGTVSTDTQYF.

This sequence joins TRBV6-2 or TRBV6-3 and TRBJ2-7, with 8 bases that match TRBD2. This CDR3 region has 19 residues. The ends lost 2 bases at V and 4 bases at J; junction bases unmatched: 19. Germline CDR1 reads MNHEY; CDR2 reads SVGEGT. The CDR3 coding sequence is TGTGCCAGCAGTTACCTCCGAGATCCTTCCAGCGGGAGAGGGTACGAGCAGTACTTC. Its translation is CASSYLRDPSSGRGYEQYF.

This chain joins TRBV24-1 and TRBJ2-7; D is ambiguous. Germline loops: CDR1 KGHDR, CDR2 SFDVKD. V dropped 5 bases and J dropped 5 bases, with 9 bases sitting between them. This CDR3 has 12 amino acids. The CDR3 is CATSAWAHEQYF. The CDR3 region has the DNA TGTGCCACCAGTGCCTGGGCCCACGAGCAGTACTTC.

In this sample, this clonotype turned up once. V usage is TRBV27 and J usage is TRBJ1-5; 9 nucleotides line up with TRBD1. With 3 bases clipped from V and 7 bases from J, the junction kept 7 bases outside the gene matches. Germline V lookup: CDR1 MNHEY, CDR2 SMNVEV (reference sequence). The CDR3 has 15 residues. In DNA, the CDR3 is TGTGCCAGCAGTTTTTACGGACAGGGGAAGCAGCCCCAGCATTTT. This gives the protein CASSFYGQGKQPQHF.

This chain uses TRBV7-2 with TRBJ2-3; unclear D gene. The CDR3 is 15 residues long. The germline CDR1 and CDR2 sequences are SGHTA and FQGNSA. V gave up 1 base and J gave up 2 bases, with 10 bases separating them. The CDR3 is CASSLVTAATDTQYF. The CDR3 region has the DNA TGTGCCAGCAGCTTAGTAACGGCTGCCACAGATACGCAGTATTTT.

The chain has TRBV5-1 and TRBJ1-6, with D possibly matching TRBD1 (6 bases). CDR1 and CDR2 (germline): SGHRS, YFSETQ. Between the trimmed V and J ends, which lost 0 bases and 8 bases, there was a span of 15 bases. This CDR3 comprises 16 residues. CDR3 residues: CASSLEAGHGDSPLHF. In DNA, the CDR3 is TGCGCCAGCAGCTTGGAGGCGGGACATGGGGATTCACCCCTCCACTTT.

This chain links TRBV5-1 with TRBJ2-1; D remains ambiguous. V dropped 6 bases and J dropped 8 bases, with 9 bases sitting between them. The germline V gene encodes CDR1 SGHRS and CDR2 YFSETQ. CDR3 length: 11 amino acids. In nucleotides, the CDR3 is TGCGCCAGCACCCAAGGGCATGAGCAGTTCTTC. Protein sequence: CASTQGHEQFF.

The rearrangement uses TRBV7-9 and TRBJ1-1; 9 bases align to TRBD1. This CDR3 spans 16 amino acids. Germline V gene lookup returns CDR1 SEHNR and CDR2 FQNEAQ (reference sequence). V lost 5 bases to trimming and J lost 3 bases; unmatched junction nucleotides: 10. This CDR3 is CASSAGQGFLHTEAFF. The CDR3 DNA is TGTGCCAGCAGCGCAGGACAGGGGTTCCTTCACACTGAAGCTTTCTTT.

The chain employs TRBV12-3 or TRBV12-4 and TRBJ2-1; D gene uncertain. The CDR3 extends over 13 amino acids. V dropped 3 bases and J dropped 13 bases, with 16 bases sitting between them. CDR3 sequence: CASSLGDQADQFF. The CDR3 DNA reads as TGTGCCAGCAGTTTGGGCGACCAGGCTGATCAGTTCTTC.